These T cell receptor beta chains were read from a single sample in a study of blood T cell repertoires in COVID-19. This table comes from immunoSEQ multiplex PCR, and its TCRdb copy is limited to in-frame clones, with some not included. The table shows hundreds of thousands of clones, with roughly 86% occurring only once. Specimen: peripheral blood. The receptors derive from a woman under 40 with COVID-19, enrolled during active disease. Each CDR3 is given with its conserved first and last residue. Each record gives: clone size, D gene, V gene, J gene, CDR3 DNA, CDR3 protein. D genes are given only for firm matches. The size entry is marked missing in some rows and otherwise reads once, few, many or a size class.

-,TRBD2,TRBV2,TRBJ2-3,TGTGCCAGCAGTGAAGCGCTTCCGATCTGGGAGACTAGCGGGGGGACTAGCACAGATACGCAGTATTTT,CASSEALPIWETSGGTSTDTQYF
-,-,TRBV19,TRBJ2-5,TGTGCCAGTAGTATAGATAGGGGGAAAGAGACCCAGTACTTC,CASSIDRGKETQYF
-,TRBD2,TRBV9,TRBJ2-1,TGTGCCAGCAGCGTAGGGAGTAGCGGGGGGGCAGATGAGCAGTTCTTC,CASSVGSSGGADEQFF
-,-,TRBV4-3,TRBJ1-1,TGCGCCAGCAGCCAAGACGCCGCCCCGGGATATGAAGCTTTCTTT,CASSQDAAPGYEAFF
-,TRBD2,TRBV9,TRBJ2-1,TGTGCCAGCAGCGTACGACTAGCGGGGTACAATGAGCAGTTCTTC,CASSVRLAGYNEQFF
once,-,TRBV6-6,TRBJ1-5,TGTGCCAGCAGTGATACAGGGTCTCAGCATTTT,CASSDTGSQHF
few,-,TRBV7-8,TRBJ1-2,TGTGCCAGCAGCTTTACAGCAGGGAACTATGGCTACACCTTC,CASSFTAGNYGYTF
once,-,TRBV7-9,TRBJ1-2,TGTGCCAGCAGCTTAGGGGTTGGGGCTGATGGTAACTATGGCTACACCTTC,CASSLGVGADGNYGYTF
-,TRBD1,TRBV2,TRBJ1-4,TGTGCCAGCAAGGCAGGGGGCAGAACTAATGAAAAACTGTTTTTT,CASKAGGRTNEKLFF
-,TRBD1,TRBV15,TRBJ1-5,TGTGCCACCAGCGGCTTGGGACAGGTGAATCAGCCCCAGCATTTT,CATSGLGQVNQPQHF
-,-,TRBV4-1,TRBJ1-4,TGCGCCAGCAGCCAAAGGTGGGGTAGGGGGTCTGAAAAACTGTTTTTT,CASSQRWGRGSEKLFF
-,TRBD1,TRBV5-1,TRBJ1-3,TGCGCCAGCAGCTTAATGGGACAGGGGGGCTCTGCTGGAAACACCATATATTTT,CASSLMGQGGSAGNTIYF
once,TRBD2,TRBV19,TRBJ2-2,TGTGCCAGTAGTATGCTAGCGGGGGGGCCGACCGGGGAGCTGTTTTTT,CASSMLAGGPTGELFF
-,-,TRBV5-1,TRBJ1-6,TGCGCCAGCAGCTTGGCAGGGTATTCACCCCTCCACTTT,CASSLAGYSPLHF
once,-,TRBV4-1,TRBJ1-1,TGCGCCAGCAGCCAAGTTACGGTAACTGAAGCTTTCTTT,CASSQVTVTEAFF
many,-,TRBV6-6,TRBJ2-3,TGTGCCAGCAGTTACGCGACAGATACGCAGTATTTT,CASSYATDTQYF
-,TRBD2,TRBV2,TRBJ2-3,TGTGCCAGCAGTTGGACTAGCGGAGAATATACGCAGTATTTT,CASSWTSGEYTQYF
-,TRBD2,TRBV29-1,TRBJ2-5,TGCAGCGTTGAAGAGGGAAGCGGGGGTTTAGAGACCCAGTACTTC,CSVEEGSGGLETQYF
-,TRBD2,TRBV5-3,TRBJ2-4,TGTGCCAGAAGCTTGTTTAGCGGGGGGCGCCAGGGGTGGGCCAAAAACATTCAGTACTTC,CARSLFSGGRQGWAKNIQYF
-,TRBD1,TRBV19,TRBJ2-2,TGTGCCAGTACTCTGTCAGGGGGCACCGGGGAGCTGTTTTTT,CASTLSGGTGELFF
-,TRBD2,TRBV7-2,TRBJ2-2,TGTGCCAGCAGCTCAACCGGGACTAGTAGGACCGGGGAGCTGTTTTTT,CASSSTGTSRTGELFF
-,TRBD1,TRBV2,TRBJ2-7,TGTGCCAGCACTGAGGAGGCGACAGGGGGGGAGCAGTACTTC,CASTEEATGGEQYF
-,TRBD1,TRBV2,TRBJ2-3,TGTGCCAGCAGTGAAAGGACAGGGCGGACAGATACGCAGTATTTT,CASSERTGRTDTQYF
-,TRBD1,TRBV5-8,TRBJ1-2,TGTGCCAGCAGTTCCGACAGGGTCTATGGCTACACCTTC,CASSSDRVYGYTF
-,TRBD1,TRBV5-8,TRBJ1-5,TGTGCCAGCAGCTTATGGACAGGGGATCAGCCCCAGCATTTT,CASSLWTGDQPQHF
-,-,TRBV9,TRBJ1-1,TGTGCCAGCAGCGTAGTCCGGCAGGGAGCTTTCTTT,CASSVVRQGAFF
-,-,TRBV3-1/TRBV3-2,TRBJ2-5,TGTGCCAGCAGCCGAGCGACCGGGGTCAGAGAGACCCAGTACTTC,CASSRATGVRETQYF
-,-,TRBV11-3,TRBJ2-5,TGTGCCAGCAGGAAAGCGGGTGGGGAGACCCAGTACTTC,CASRKAGGETQYF
-,TRBD1,TRBV5-1,TRBJ1-1,TGCGCCAGCAGCTTGGAGGGGACAGGGTCTGAAGCTTTCTTT,CASSLEGTGSEAFF
-,-,TRBV18,TRBJ2-5,TGTGCCAGCTCACCACCTTCAGGGAGGGAGACCCAGTACTTC,CASSPPSGRETQYF
-,-,TRBV6-5,TRBJ2-3,TGTGCCAGCAGTTACCCTGGGGGCAGAGCAGATACGCAGTATTTT,CASSYPGGRADTQYF
-,TRBD2,TRBV19,TRBJ2-1,TGTGCCAGTAGCGGGGGGGCCCCCAATGAGCAGTTCTTC,CASSGGAPNEQFF
-,-,TRBV7-2,TRBJ1-2,TGTGCCAGCAGCTTAGGAGGGCACTATGGCTACACCTTC,CASSLGGHYGYTF